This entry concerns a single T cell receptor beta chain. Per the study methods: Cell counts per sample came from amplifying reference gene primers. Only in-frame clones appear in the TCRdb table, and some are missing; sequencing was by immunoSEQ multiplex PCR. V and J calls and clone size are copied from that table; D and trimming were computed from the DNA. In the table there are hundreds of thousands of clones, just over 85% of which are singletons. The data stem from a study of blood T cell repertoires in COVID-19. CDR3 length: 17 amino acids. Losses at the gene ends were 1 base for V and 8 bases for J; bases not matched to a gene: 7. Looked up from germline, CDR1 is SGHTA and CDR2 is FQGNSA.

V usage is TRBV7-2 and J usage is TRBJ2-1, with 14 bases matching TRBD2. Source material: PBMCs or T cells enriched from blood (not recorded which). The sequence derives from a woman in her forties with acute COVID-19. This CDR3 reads CASSLVAGTSGSDEQFF. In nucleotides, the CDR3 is TGTGCCAGCAGCTTAGTGGCAGGGACTAGCGGGAGCGATGAGCAGTTCTTC.